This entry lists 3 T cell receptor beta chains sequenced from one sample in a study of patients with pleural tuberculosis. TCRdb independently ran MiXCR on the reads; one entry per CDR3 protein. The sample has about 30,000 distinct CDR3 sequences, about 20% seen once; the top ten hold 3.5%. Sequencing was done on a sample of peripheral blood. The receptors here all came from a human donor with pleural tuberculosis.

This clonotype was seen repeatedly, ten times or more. This CDR3 is CASSQDMGVETQYF. CDR3 nucleotide sequence: TGCGCCAGCAGCCAGGACATGGGCGTAGAGACCCAGTACTTC. The rearrangement links TRBV4-3 to TRBJ2-5, with D perhaps matching TRBD1 (5 bases). In germline, CDR1 is LGHNA, CDR2 YSLEER. The CDR3 sequence is 14 residues long. Trimming stripped 3 bases from V and 4 bases from J, with 12 bases between.

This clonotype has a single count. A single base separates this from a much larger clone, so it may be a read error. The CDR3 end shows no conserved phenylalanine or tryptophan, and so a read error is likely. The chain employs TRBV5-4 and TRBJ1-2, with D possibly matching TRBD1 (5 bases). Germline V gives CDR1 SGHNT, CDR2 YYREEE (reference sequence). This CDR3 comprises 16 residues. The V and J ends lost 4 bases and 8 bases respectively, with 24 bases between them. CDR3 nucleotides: TGTGCCAGCAGCCCGGGGGGAAGAGGGACCTATGAGGGCTACACCCTC. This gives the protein CASSPGGRGTYEGYTL.

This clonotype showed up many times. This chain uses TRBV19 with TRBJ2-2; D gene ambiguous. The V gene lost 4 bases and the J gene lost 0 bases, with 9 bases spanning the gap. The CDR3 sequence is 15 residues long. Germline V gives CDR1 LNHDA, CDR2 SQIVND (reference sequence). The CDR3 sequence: CASSTGDANTGELFF. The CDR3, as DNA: TGTGCCAGTAGTACCGGCGACGCGAACACCGGGGAGCTGTTTTTT.